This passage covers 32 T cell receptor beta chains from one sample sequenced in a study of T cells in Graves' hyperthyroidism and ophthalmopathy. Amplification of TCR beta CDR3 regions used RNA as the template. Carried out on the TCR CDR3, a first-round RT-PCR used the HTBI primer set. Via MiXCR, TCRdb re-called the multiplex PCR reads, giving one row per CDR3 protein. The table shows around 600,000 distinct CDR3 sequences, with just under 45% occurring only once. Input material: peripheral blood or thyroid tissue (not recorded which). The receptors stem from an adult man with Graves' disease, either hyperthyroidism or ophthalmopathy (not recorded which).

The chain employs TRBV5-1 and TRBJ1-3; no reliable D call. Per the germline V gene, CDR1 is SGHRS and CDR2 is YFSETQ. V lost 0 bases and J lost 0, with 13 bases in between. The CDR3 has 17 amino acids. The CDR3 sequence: CASSLDGGLYSGNTIYF. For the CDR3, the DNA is TGCGCCAGCAGCTTGGATGGAGGCCTCTACTCTGGAAACACCATATATTTT.

The CDR3 DNA sequence: TGTGCCAGCAGCCCCCGCGGGGGGAAAACTAGGAACACTGAAGCTTTCTTT. This translates into CASSPRGGKTRNTEAFF. This chain links TRBV16 with TRBJ1-1; a possible D gene is TRBD1 (5 bases). The V gene's germline CDR1 is KGHSY and CDR2 FQNENV. Trimming stripped 4 bases from V and 1 base from J, with 19 bases between. This CDR3 comprises 17 residues. Full variable domain (missing parts from reference TRBV16 and TRBJ1-1): GEEVAQTPKHLVRGEGQKAKLYCAPIKGHSYVFWYQQVLKNEFKFLISFQNENVFDETGMPKERFSAKCLPNSPCSLEIQATKLEDSAVYFCASSPRGGKTRNTEAFFGQGTRLTVV.

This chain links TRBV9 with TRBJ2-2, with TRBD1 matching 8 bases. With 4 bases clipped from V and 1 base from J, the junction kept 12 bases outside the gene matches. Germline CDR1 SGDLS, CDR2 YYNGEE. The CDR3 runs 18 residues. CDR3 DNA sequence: TGTGCCAGCAGCCTTCCCCCCCCGGGACAGGAGAACACCGGGGAGCTGTTTTTT. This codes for CASSLPPPGQENTGELFF.

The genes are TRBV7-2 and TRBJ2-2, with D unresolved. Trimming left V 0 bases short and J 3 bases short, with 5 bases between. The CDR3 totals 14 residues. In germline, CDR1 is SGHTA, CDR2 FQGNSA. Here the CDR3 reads CASSLADYTGELFF. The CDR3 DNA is TGTGCCAGCAGCTTAGCAGACTACACCGGGGAGCTGTTTTTT.

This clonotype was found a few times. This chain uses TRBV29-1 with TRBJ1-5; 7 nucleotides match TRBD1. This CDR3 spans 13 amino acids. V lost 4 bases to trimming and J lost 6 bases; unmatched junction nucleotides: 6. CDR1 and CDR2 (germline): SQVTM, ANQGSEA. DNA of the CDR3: TGCAGCGTTGCAGGGGGTGTGGGTCAGCCCCAGCATTTT. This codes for CSVAGGVGQPQHF.

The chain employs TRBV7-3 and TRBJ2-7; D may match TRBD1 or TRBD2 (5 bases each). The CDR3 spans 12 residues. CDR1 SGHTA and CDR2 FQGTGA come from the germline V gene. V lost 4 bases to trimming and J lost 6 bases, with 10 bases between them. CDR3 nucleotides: TGTGCCAGCAGCTCCTGGGACCCCGAGCAGTACTTC. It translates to CASSSWDPEQYF.

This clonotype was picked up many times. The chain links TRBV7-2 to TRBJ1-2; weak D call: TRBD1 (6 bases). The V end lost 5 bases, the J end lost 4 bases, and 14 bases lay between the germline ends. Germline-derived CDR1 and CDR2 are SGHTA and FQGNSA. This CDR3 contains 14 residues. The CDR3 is CASSPPGAGYGYTF. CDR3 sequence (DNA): TGTGCCAGCAGCCCCCCGGGGGCTGGCTATGGCTACACCTTC.

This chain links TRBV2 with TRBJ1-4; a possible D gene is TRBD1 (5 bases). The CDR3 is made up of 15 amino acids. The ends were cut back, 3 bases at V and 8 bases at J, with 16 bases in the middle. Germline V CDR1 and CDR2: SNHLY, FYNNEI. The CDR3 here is CASSEGGALEEKLFF. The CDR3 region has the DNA TGTGCCAGCAGTGAGGGCGGGGCCTTGGAAGAAAAACTGTTTTTT.

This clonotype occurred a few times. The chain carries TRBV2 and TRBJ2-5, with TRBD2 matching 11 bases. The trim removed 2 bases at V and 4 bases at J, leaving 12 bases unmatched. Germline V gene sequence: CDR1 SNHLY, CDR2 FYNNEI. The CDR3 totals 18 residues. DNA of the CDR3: TGTGCCAGCAGTGAAAAGAGGGCTAGCGGGGGGCCAAGAGAGACCCAGTACTTC. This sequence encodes CASSEKRASGGPRETQYF. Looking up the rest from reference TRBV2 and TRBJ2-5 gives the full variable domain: EPEVTQTPSHQVTQMGQEVILRCVPISNHLYFYWYRQILGQKVEFLVSFYNNEISEKSEIFDDQFSVERPDGSNFTLKIRSTKLEDSAMYFCASSEKRASGGPRETQYFGPGTRLLVL.

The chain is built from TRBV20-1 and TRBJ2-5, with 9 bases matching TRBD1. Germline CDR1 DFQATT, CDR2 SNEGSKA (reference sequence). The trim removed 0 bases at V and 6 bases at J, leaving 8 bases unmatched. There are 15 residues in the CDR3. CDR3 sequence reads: CSARDRGTGMQTQYF. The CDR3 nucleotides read TGCAGTGCTAGAGATCGGGGGACAGGGATGCAGACCCAGTACTTC.

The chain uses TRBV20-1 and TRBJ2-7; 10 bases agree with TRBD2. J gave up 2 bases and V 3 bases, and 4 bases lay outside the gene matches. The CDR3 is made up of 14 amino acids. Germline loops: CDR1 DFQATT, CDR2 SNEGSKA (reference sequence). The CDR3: CSARELAGPYEQYF. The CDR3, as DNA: TGCAGTGCTAGGGAACTAGCGGGACCCTACGAGCAGTACTTC.

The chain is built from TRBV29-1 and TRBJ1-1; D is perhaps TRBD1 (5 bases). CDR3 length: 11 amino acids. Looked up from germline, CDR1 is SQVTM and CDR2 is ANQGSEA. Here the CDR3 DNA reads TGCAGTTTAACGGGGGGCACTGAAGCTTTCTTT. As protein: CSLTGGTEAFF.

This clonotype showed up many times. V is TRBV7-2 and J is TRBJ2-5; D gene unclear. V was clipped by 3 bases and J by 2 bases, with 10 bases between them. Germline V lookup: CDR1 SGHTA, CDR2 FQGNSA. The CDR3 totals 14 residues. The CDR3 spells CASSFRATQETQYF. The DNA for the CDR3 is TGTGCCAGCAGCTTTCGAGCAACACAAGAGACCCAGTACTTC.

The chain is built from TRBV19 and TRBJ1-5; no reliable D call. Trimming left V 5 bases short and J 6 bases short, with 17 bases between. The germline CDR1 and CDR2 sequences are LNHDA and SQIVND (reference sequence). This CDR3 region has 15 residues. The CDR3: CASSQAKSPLQPQHF. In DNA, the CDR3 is TGTGCCAGTAGTCAGGCTAAGTCCCCCCTTCAGCCCCAGCATTTT.

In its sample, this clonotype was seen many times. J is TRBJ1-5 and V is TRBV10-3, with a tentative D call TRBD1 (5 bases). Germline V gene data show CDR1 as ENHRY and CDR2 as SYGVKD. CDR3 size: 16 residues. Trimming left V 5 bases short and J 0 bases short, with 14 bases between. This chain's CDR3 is CAISPNGANSNQPQHF. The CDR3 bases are TGTGCCATCAGTCCCAACGGGGCCAATAGCAATCAGCCCCAGCATTTT.

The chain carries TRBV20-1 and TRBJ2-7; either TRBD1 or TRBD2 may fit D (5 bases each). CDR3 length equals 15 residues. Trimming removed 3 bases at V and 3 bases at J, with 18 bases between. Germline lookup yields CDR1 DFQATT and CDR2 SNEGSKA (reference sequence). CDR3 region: CSASPLWGSNYEQYF. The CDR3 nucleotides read TGCAGTGCTAGCCCACTCTGGGGGTCAAACTACGAGCAGTACTTC.

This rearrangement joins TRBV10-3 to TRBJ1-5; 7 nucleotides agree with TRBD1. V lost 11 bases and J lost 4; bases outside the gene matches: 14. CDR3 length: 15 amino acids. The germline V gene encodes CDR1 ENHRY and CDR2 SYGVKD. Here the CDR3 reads CAWSVSQGGNQPQHF. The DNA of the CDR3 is TGTGCCTGGAGTGTATCGCAGGGGGGAAATCAGCCCCAGCATTTT.

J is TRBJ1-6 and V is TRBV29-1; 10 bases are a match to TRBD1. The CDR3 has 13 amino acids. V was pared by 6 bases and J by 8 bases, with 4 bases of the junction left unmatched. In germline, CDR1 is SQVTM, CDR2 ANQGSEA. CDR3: CSVTGTGDSPLHF. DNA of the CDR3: TGCAGCGTGACCGGGACAGGGGATTCACCCCTCCACTTT.

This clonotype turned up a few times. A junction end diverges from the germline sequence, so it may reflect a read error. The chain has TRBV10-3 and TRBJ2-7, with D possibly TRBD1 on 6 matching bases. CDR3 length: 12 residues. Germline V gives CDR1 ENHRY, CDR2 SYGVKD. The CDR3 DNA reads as TGTGCCAGCAGTCAGACAGGAGGCGAGCAGTACTTC. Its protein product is CASSQTGGEQYF.

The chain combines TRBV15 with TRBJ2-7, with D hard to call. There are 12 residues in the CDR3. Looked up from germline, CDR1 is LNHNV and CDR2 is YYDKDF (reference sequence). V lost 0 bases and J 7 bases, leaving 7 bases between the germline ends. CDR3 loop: CATSRDWAEQYF. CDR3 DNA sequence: TGTGCCACCAGCAGAGATTGGGCGGAGCAGTACTTC.

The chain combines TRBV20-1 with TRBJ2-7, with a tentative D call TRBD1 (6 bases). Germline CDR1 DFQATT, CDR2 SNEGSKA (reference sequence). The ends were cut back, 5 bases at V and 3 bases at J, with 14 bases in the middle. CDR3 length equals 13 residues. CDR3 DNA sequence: TGCAGTGCTGGAAGCCAACAGGGCTACGAGCAGTACTTC. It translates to CSAGSQQGYEQYF.

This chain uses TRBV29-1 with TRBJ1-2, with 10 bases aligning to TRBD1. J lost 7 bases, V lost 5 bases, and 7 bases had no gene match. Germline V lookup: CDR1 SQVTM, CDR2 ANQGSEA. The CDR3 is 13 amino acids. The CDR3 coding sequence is TGCAGCGTTACCGGGACAGGGGAGGGTGGCTACACCTTC. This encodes CSVTGTGEGGYTF.

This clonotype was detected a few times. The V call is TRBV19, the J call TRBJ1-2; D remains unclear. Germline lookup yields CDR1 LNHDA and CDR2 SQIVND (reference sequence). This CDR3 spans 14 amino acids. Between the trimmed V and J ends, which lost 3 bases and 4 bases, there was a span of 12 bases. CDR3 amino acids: CASSIPYSFYGYTF. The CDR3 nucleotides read TGTGCCAGTAGTATCCCCTATTCATTCTATGGCTACACCTTC.

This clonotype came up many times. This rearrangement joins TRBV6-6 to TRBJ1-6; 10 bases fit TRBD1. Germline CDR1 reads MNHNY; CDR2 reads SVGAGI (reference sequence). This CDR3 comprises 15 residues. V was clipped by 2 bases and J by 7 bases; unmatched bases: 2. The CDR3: CASSYLTGGNSPLHF. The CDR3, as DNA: TGTGCCAGCAGTTACCTGACAGGGGGCAATTCACCCCTCCACTTT.

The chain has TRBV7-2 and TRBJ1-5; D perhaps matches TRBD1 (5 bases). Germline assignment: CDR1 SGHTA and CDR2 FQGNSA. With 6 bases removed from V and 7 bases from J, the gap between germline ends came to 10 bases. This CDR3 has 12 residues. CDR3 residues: CASRAGTQPQHF. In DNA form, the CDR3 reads TGTGCCAGCAGGGCAGGGACCCAGCCCCAGCATTTT.

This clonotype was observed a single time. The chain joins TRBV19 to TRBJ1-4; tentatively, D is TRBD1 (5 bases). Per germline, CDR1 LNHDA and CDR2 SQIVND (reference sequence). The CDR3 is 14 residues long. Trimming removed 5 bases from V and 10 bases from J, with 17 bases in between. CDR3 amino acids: CASSQPGPGRKLFF. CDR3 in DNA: TGTGCCAGTAGTCAACCGGGACCGGGGAGAAAACTGTTTTTT. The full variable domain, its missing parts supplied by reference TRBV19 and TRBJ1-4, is DGGITQSPKYLFRKEGQNVTLSCEQNLNHDAMYWYRQDPGQGLRLIYYSQIVNDFQKGDIAEGYSVSREKKESFPLTVTSAQKNPTAFYLCASSQPGPGRKLFFGSGTQLSVL.

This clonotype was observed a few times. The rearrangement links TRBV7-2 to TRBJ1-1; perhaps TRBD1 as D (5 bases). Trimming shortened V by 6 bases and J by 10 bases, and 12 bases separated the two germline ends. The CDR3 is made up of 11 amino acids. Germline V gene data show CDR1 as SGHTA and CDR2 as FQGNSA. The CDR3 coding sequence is TGTGCCAGCAGTTTATCAGGGTCAGCTTTCTTT. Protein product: CASSLSGSAFF.

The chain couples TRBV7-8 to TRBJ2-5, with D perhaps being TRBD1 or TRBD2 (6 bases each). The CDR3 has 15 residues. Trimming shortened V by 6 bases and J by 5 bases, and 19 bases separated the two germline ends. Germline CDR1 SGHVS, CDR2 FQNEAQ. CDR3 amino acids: CASSEMGGAGETQYF. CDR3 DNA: TGTGCCAGCAGTGAAATGGGGGGCGCCGGGGAGACCCAGTACTTC.

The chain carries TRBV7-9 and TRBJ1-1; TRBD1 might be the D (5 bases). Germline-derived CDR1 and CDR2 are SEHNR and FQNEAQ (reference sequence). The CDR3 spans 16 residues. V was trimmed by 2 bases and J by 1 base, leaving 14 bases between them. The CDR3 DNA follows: TGTGCCAGCAGCTTAACTCCCACCACAGGGAACACTGAAGCTTTCTTT. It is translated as CASSLTPTTGNTEAFF.

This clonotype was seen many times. The CDR3 protein is CASSLVPGYGYTF. CDR3 bases: TGTGCCAGCAGCTTAGTGCCAGGCTATGGCTACACCTTC. The gene calls are TRBV7-9 and TRBJ1-2; no clear D. Per germline, CDR1 SEHNR and CDR2 FQNEAQ (reference sequence). Trimming cost V 1 base and J 4 bases, with 7 bases left between them. This CDR3 has 13 amino acids.

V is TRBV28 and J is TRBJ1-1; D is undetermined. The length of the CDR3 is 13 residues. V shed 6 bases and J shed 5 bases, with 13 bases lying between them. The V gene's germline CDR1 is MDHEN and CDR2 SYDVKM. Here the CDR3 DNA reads TGTGCCAGCAGGTTGCGGGGTTGGACTGAAGCTTTCTTT. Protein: CASRLRGWTEAFF. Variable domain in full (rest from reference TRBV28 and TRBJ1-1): DVKVTQSSRYLVKRTGEKVFLECVQDMDHENMFWYRQDPGLGLRLIYFSYDVKMKEKGDIPEGYSVSREKKERFSLILESASTNQTSMYLCASRLRGWTEAFFGQGTRLTVV.

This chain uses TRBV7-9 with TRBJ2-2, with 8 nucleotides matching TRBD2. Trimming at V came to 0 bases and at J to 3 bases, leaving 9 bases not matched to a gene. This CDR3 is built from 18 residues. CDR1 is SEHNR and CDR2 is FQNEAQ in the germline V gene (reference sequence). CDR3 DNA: TGTGCCAGCAGCTTAGCGACCTTCTCGCGGGGGGACACCGGGGAGCTGTTTTTT. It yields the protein CASSLATFSRGDTGELFF. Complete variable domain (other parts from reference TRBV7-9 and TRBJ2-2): DTGVSQNPRHKITKRGQNVTFRCDPISEHNRLYWYRQTLGQGPEFLTYFQNEAQLEKSRLLSDRFSAERPKGSFSTLEIQRTEQGDSAMYLCASSLATFSRGDTGELFFGEGSRLTVL.